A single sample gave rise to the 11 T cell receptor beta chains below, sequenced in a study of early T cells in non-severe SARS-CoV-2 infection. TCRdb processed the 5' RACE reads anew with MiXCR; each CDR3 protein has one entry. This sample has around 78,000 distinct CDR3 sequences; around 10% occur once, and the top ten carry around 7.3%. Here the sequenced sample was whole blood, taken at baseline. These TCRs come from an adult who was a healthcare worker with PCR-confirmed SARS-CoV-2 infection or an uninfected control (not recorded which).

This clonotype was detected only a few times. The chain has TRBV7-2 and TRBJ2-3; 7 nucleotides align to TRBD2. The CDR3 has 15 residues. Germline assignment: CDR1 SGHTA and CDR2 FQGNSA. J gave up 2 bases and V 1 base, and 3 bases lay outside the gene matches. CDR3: CASSLGGLFTDTQYF. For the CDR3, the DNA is TGTGCCAGCAGCTTAGGGGGACTATTCACAGATACGCAGTATTTT.

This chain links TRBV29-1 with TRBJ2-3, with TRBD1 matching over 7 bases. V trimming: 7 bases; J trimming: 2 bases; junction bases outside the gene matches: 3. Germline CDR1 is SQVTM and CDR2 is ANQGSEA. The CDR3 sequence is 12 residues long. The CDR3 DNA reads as TGCAGCGGGGGACAGACCACAGATACGCAGTATTTT. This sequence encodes CSGGQTTDTQYF.

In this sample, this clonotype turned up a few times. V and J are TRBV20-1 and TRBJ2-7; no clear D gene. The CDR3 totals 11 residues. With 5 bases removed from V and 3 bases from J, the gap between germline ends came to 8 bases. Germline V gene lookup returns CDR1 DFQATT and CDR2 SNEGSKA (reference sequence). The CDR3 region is CSALKSYEQYF. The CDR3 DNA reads TGCAGTGCTTTGAAGAGCTACGAGCAGTACTTC.

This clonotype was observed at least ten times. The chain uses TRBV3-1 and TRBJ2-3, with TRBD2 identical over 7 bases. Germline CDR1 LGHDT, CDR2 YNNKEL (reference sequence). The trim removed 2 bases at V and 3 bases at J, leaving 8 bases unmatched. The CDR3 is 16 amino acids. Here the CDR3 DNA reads TGTGCCAGCAGCCAACCGGTCCGGACTAGAACAGATACGCAGTATTTT. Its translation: CASSQPVRTRTDTQYF.

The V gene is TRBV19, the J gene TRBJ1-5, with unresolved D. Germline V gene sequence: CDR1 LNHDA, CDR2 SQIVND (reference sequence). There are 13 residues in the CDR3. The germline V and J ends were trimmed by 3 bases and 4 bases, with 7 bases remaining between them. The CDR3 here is CASSITENQPQHF. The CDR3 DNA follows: TGTGCCAGTAGTATTACTGAGAATCAGCCCCAGCATTTT.

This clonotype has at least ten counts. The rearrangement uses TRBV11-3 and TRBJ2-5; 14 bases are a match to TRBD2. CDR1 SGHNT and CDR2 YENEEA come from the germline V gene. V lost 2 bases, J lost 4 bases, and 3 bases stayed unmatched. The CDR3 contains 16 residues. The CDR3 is CASSLRLAGGLETQYF. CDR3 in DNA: TGTGCCAGCAGCTTAAGACTAGCGGGGGGGCTAGAGACCCAGTACTTC.

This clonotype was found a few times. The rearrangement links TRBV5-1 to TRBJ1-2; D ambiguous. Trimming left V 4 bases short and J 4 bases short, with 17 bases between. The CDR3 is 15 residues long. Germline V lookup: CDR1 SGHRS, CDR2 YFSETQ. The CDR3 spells CASSPGPPRIYGYTF. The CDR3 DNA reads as TGCGCCAGCAGCCCCGGGCCCCCGCGCATCTATGGCTACACCTTC.

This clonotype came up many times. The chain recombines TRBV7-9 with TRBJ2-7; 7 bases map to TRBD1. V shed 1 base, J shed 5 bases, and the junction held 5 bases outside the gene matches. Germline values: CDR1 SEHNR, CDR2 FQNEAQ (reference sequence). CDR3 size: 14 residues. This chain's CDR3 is CASSLEVTGNEQYF. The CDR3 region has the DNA TGTGCCAGCAGCTTAGAAGTGACAGGGAACGAGCAGTACTTC.

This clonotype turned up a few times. CDR3 residues: CASRPTSATYNEQFF. The CDR3 DNA sequence: TGTGCCAGCAGGCCGACTAGCGCCACCTACAATGAGCAGTTCTTC. The chain combines TRBV6-6 with TRBJ2-1, with 8 bases that match TRBD2. V shed 6 bases and J 2 bases; nucleotides not matched to a gene: 6. Germline V lookup: CDR1 MNHNY, CDR2 SVGAGI (reference sequence). The CDR3 runs 15 residues.

The CDR3 DNA sequence: TGCAGTGCTAGAGCGGAAACAGGGGGAGAAGAGACCCAGTACTTC. Translation: CSARAETGGEETQYF. The V and J genes are TRBV20-1 and TRBJ2-5, with 8 bases aligning to TRBD1. V lost 1 base and J lost 3; bases outside the gene matches: 7. Germline CDR1 DFQATT, CDR2 SNEGSKA (reference sequence). The CDR3 extends over 15 amino acids.

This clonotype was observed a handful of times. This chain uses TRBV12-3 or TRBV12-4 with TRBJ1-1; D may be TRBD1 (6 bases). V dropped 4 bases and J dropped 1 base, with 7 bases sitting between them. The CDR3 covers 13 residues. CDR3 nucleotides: TGTGCCAGCAGTTGGACAGAGAACACTGAAGCTTTCTTT. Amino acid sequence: CASSWTENTEAFF.